The T cell receptor beta chain described here comes from a study of blood T cells in healthy people across ages. This clonotype has at least ten counts. Antigen specificity is unknown. Findings and limits, study-wide: Diversity figures based on one million T cells were deemed too low.

Through a sample-barcoded 5' primer and a J-beta primer mix, a second PCR was run for roughly 6 to 12 cycles. Each cDNA was tagged by a template-switch adaptor containing 12 random nucleotides. TCRdb reprocessed the 5' RACE reads via MiXCR and lists one record per CDR3 protein. The sample includes more than 800,000 distinct CDR3 sequences, under 35% of them seen just once. Sequencing used blood. The sequence derives from a woman at least 80 years old in good health.

The CDR3 reads CASSTDRVGANVLTF. The DNA of the CDR3 is TGTGCCAGCAGCACCGACAGGGTTGGGGCCAACGTCCTGACTTTC. The chain links TRBV27 to TRBJ2-6, with 7 bases aligning to TRBD1. Germline V gene sequence: CDR1 MNHEY, CDR2 SMNVEV (reference sequence). The CDR3 has 15 amino acids. Losses at the gene ends were 6 bases for V and 3 bases for J; bases not matched to a gene: 5.